This is a list of T cell receptor beta chains from one sample in a study of T cells in Graves' hyperthyroidism and ophthalmopathy. TCRdb reprocessed the multiplex PCR reads via MiXCR and lists one record per CDR3 protein. The sample yields roughly 580,000 distinct CDR3 sequences, 46% seen once. Sequenced material: peripheral blood or thyroid tissue (not recorded which). The receptor set was obtained from a woman under 30 with Graves' hyperthyroidism. CDR3s include the opening cysteine and the closing phenylalanine or tryptophan. The D gene is left open where the match is weak. Clone size is shown for a subset of rows, as once, few, many or a class of expanded clone.

V: TRBV29-1
J: TRBJ2-5
size: NA
D: NA
DNA: TGCAGCGTTCTGGGTGGCATAGGAGAGACCCAGTACTTC
CDR3: CSVLGGIGETQYF

V: TRBV7-8
J: TRBJ1-4
size: NA
D: TRBD1
DNA: TGTGCCAGCAGCTTTCCGATCCGGGACAGGGGTTTGCGCGATGAAAAACTGTTTTTT
CDR3: CASSFPIRDRGLRDEKLFF

V: TRBV24-1
J: TRBJ1-3
size: NA
D: NA
DNA: TGTGCCTGGAGTGTAGCTAGCTCTGGAAACACCATATATTTT
CDR3: CAWSVASSGNTIYF

V: TRBV19
J: TRBJ2-2
size: NA
D: TRBD1
DNA: TGTGCCAGTAGCCCGACAGGGGGCTACACCGGGGAGCTGTTTTTT
CDR3: CASSPTGGYTGELFF

V: TRBV10-3
J: TRBJ1-6
size: NA
D: NA
DNA: TGTGCCATCAGTAGTATGGTCGGCGGAGATTCACCCCTCCACTTT
CDR3: CAISSMVGGDSPLHF

V: TRBV7-9
J: TRBJ1-2
size: NA
D: NA
DNA: TGTGCCAGCAGCTCCTTACTGGGAAAGGGGTCGGATGGCTACACCTTC
CDR3: CASSSLLGKGSDGYTF

V: TRBV10-3
J: TRBJ1-3
size: many
D: TRBD1
DNA: TGTGCCATCAAGCGGGGACAGGGCTCTGGAAACACCATATATTTT
CDR3: CAIKRGQGSGNTIYF

V: TRBV20-1
J: TRBJ1-1
size: NA
D: TRBD1
DNA: TGCAGTGCTACGACAGGGGGTTGGGACACTGAAGCTTTCTTT
CDR3: CSATTGGWDTEAFF

V: TRBV25-1
J: TRBJ1-6
size: once
D: NA
DNA: TGTGCCAGCAGTGAATCGGCAGGCGACGGCTCACCCCTCCACTTT
CDR3: CASSESAGDGSPLHF

V: TRBV5-1
J: TRBJ1-2
size: NA
D: NA
DNA: TGCGCCAGCAGCTTGGTGGCAGGGGATGGCTACACCTTC
CDR3: CASSLVAGDGYTF

V: TRBV11-1
J: TRBJ2-5
size: once
D: TRBD2
DNA: TGTGCCAGCAGCTTAGCGCTACTAGCGGGAGGGCCTCAAGAGACCCAGTACTTC
CDR3: CASSLALLAGGPQETQYF

V: TRBV5-8
J: TRBJ1-6
size: many
D: NA
DNA: TGTGCCAGCAGCTTGGTTCCGGATAATTCACCCCTCCACTTT
CDR3: CASSLVPDNSPLHF

V: TRBV7-2
J: TRBJ1-2
size: NA
D: TRBD1
DNA: TGTGCCAGCAGCCCCGGACAGGGGGCTTTTTATGGCTACACCTTC
CDR3: CASSPGQGAFYGYTF

V: TRBV24-1
J: TRBJ2-5
size: many
D: TRBD1
DNA: TGTGCCACCAGTGACCGACAGGGGAGAGAGACCCAGTACTTC
CDR3: CATSDRQGRETQYF

V: TRBV20-1
J: TRBJ1-2
size: many
D: NA
DNA: TGCAGTGCTAATAGTCTTGGGGCGAACTATGGCTACACCTTC
CDR3: CSANSLGANYGYTF

V: TRBV15
J: TRBJ2-7
size: many
D: NA
DNA: TGTGCCACCAGGGTCACACTGGGAGATGCAGCCGAGCAGTACTTC
CDR3: CATRVTLGDAAEQYF

V: TRBV20-1
J: TRBJ1-1
size: few
D: NA
DNA: TGCAGTGCTAGCCAACAGGCGAACACTGAAGCTTTCTTT
CDR3: CSASQQANTEAFF

V: TRBV7-8
J: TRBJ1-6
size: NA
D: TRBD1
DNA: TGTGCCAGCAGCAAGGGACAGGGGGCATCACCCCTCCACTTT
CDR3: CASSKGQGASPLHF

V: TRBV7-9
J: TRBJ1-2
size: few
D: TRBD1
DNA: TGTGCCAGCAGCTTGAACGGACAGGGGTCCGCCTATGGCTACACCTTC
CDR3: CASSLNGQGSAYGYTF

V: TRBV7-6
J: TRBJ1-1
size: once
D: NA
DNA: TGTGCCAGCAGCCCTCCGGGGAGGGAGAGGATGAACACTGAAGCTTTCTTT
CDR3: CASSPPGRERMNTEAFF

V: TRBV2
J: TRBJ1-2
size: many
D: NA
DNA: TGTGCCAGCAGTGACATGGACGGTCGTAACTATGGCTACACCTTC
CDR3: CASSDMDGRNYGYTF

V: TRBV5-4
J: TRBJ1-2
size: NA
D: NA
DNA: TGTGCCAGCTCACCGGCCGGCTATGGCTACACCTTC
CDR3: CASSPAGYGYTF

V: TRBV7-9
J: TRBJ1-6
size: many
D: TRBD1
DNA: TGTGCCAGCAGCTCGGGACAGGTGGTTTCACCCCTCCACTTT
CDR3: CASSSGQVVSPLHF

V: TRBV6-5
J: TRBJ1-5
size: NA
D: NA
DNA: TGTGCCAGCAGTTACTCGAATACAGGTAGCAATCAGCCCCAGCGTTTT
CDR3: CASSYSNTGSNQPQRF

V: TRBV12-3/TRBV12-4
J: TRBJ1-5
size: NA
D: NA
DNA: TGTGCCAGCAGTTTGGACGAAGTCAATCAGCCCCAGCATTTT
CDR3: CASSLDEVNQPQHF

V: TRBV25-1
J: TRBJ2-7
size: NA
D: TRBD1
DNA: TGTGCCAGCAGTTACTATCGGACAGGGTCCTACGAGCAGTACTTC
CDR3: CASSYYRTGSYEQYF

V: TRBV15
J: TRBJ2-6
size: few
D: NA
DNA: TGTGCCAGCATCGCTTCTGGAGGGGTCGGGGCCAACGTCCTGACTTTC
CDR3: CASIASGGVGANVLTF

V: TRBV7-6
J: TRBJ1-5
size: NA
D: NA
DNA: TGTGCCAGCAGCTTAGACCAGGGCAATCAGCCCCAGCATTTT
CDR3: CASSLDQGNQPQHF

V: TRBV10-3
J: TRBJ2-2
size: few
D: NA
DNA: TGTGCCAGCCACCTAAGACTAGGCGCGAACACCGGGGAGCTGTTTTTT
CDR3: CASHLRLGANTGELFF

V: TRBV19
J: TRBJ1-6
size: many
D: NA
DNA: TGTGCCAGTAGTACCCACAGTGGGAATTCACCCCTCCACTTT
CDR3: CASSTHSGNSPLHF

V: TRBV14
J: TRBJ1-1
size: few
D: TRBD1
DNA: TGTGCCAGCAGACACAGACAGGGAAAAGCTTTCTTT
CDR3: CASRHRQGKAFF

V: TRBV13
J: TRBJ1-4
size: NA
D: NA
DNA: TGTGCCAGCAGCTTAGTTTGGGCAGGGGAGCGTGAAAAACTGTTTTTT
CDR3: CASSLVWAGEREKLFF

V: TRBV20-1
J: TRBJ1-4
size: few
D: NA
DNA: TGCAGTGCTAGAGATCATGGGGCAGGCCTGTTTTTT
CDR3: CSARDHGAGLFF

V: TRBV6-2/TRBV6-3
J: TRBJ1-2
size: few
D: NA
DNA: TGTGCCAGCAGTTACTCGACGGCAGACTATGGCTACACCTTC
CDR3: CASSYSTADYGYTF

V: TRBV9
J: TRBJ1-2
size: few
D: NA
DNA: TGTGCCAGCAGCGTAGGGGGGCAAGAGGGCTACACCTTC
CDR3: CASSVGGQEGYTF

V: TRBV10-3
J: TRBJ1-5
size: NA
D: NA
DNA: TGTGCCATCAGTGGGTCGCGGTTTCAGCCCCAGCATTTT
CDR3: CAISGSRFQPQHF

V: TRBV5-1
J: TRBJ2-7
size: few
D: NA
DNA: TGCGCCAGCAGCTTGGTGGGGATCCACGAGCAGTACTTC
CDR3: CASSLVGIHEQYF

V: TRBV7-8
J: TRBJ2-7
size: NA
D: NA
DNA: TGTGCCAGCAGCCCGGATAGGTGGCAGTACTTC
CDR3: CASSPDRWQYF

V: TRBV25-1
J: TRBJ2-5
size: NA
D: TRBD1
DNA: TGTGCCAGCAGGGGGACAGGAGGCCCATTAGAGACCCAGTACTTC
CDR3: CASRGTGGPLETQYF

V: TRBV7-9
J: TRBJ1-2
size: once
D: NA
DNA: TGTGCCAGCACTCCGTTCGGACAGTTCAAAACTTATGGCTACACCTTC
CDR3: CASTPFGQFKTYGYTF

V: TRBV13
J: TRBJ1-2
size: NA
D: NA
DNA: TGTGCCAGCAGCTTCAGGGTGAACTATGGCTACACCTTC
CDR3: CASSFRVNYGYTF

V: TRBV7-2
J: TRBJ1-6
size: NA
D: TRBD1
DNA: TGTGCCAGCAGCCCCGGGACAGCCGACCTTGGGGGCCTCCACTTT
CDR3: CASSPGTADLGGLHF

V: TRBV7-9
J: TRBJ1-2
size: NA
D: NA
DNA: TGTGCCAGCAGCTTAGGGGGCAGGGGCCGTCCTCCCTATGGCTACACCTTC
CDR3: CASSLGGRGRPPYGYTF

V: TRBV2
J: TRBJ1-2
size: NA
D: NA
DNA: TGTGCCAGCAGTTTAGCCGGGACAAGCCTCTACACCTTC
CDR3: CASSLAGTSLYTF

V: TRBV7-9
J: TRBJ2-3
size: NA
D: NA
DNA: TGTGCCAGCAGCCCGGGATTCACAGATACGCAGTATTTT
CDR3: CASSPGFTDTQYF

V: TRBV29-1
J: TRBJ2-5
size: NA
D: NA
DNA: TGCAGCTTAGGCTCTGGGACCCAGTACTTC
CDR3: CSLGSGTQYF

V: TRBV6-5
J: TRBJ1-1
size: once
D: TRBD1
DNA: TGTGCCAGCACCACTACGGACAGGAGGAGGACTGAAGCTTTCTTT
CDR3: CASTTTDRRRTEAFF

V: TRBV7-9
J: TRBJ1-4
size: NA
D: NA
DNA: TGTGCCGGGGGGACGGCCGAAAAACTGTTTTTT
CDR3: CAGGTAEKLFF

V: TRBV7-3
J: TRBJ1-1
size: NA
D: NA
DNA: TGTGCCAGCACCGCGGGGATGGTTGAAGCTTTCTTT
CDR3: CASTAGMVEAFF

V: TRBV29-1
J: TRBJ1-5
size: many
D: TRBD1
DNA: TGCAGCACTGGACAGGAATGGGGCAATCAGCCCCAGCATTTT
CDR3: CSTGQEWGNQPQHF

V: TRBV12-5
J: TRBJ1-4
size: NA
D: NA
DNA: TGTGCCAGCAGTTTGAGGGGTGTTAATGAACAACTGTTTTTT
CDR3: CASSLRGVNEQLFF